These 28 T cell receptor beta chains were all obtained from the same sample, sequenced in a study of blood T cells in healthy people across ages. Through a sample-barcoded 5' primer and a J-beta primer mix, a second PCR was run for about 7 to 12 cycles. TCRdb re-called the 5' RACE reads through MiXCR, storing one row per CDR3 protein. This sample carries around 650,000 distinct CDR3 sequences, roughly 32% of them seen once, and the ten largest clones take 15%. Sequencing was carried out using blood. Source of these receptors: a woman of 80 years or more in good health.

Of note for this clonotype: A much larger clone differs by one base, so this may be a read error. The chain employs TRBV5-1 and TRBJ1-1, with a possible D match to TRBD1 (5 bases). Per germline, CDR1 SGHRS and CDR2 YFSETQ. The CDR3 is made up of 13 amino acids. CDR3 region: CASSLQANTKAFF. In DNA form, the CDR3 reads TGCGCCAGCAGCTTACAGGCGAACACTAAAGCTTTCTTT.

This clonotype was seen at least ten times. The J gene is TRBJ2-7, the V gene TRBV20-1, with D perhaps matching TRBD1 (6 bases). The CDR3 has 13 residues. In germline, CDR1 is DFQATT, CDR2 SNEGSKA (reference sequence). V lost 2 bases, J lost 2 bases, and 10 bases lay in between. The CDR3 DNA reads as TGCAGTGCTAGACCGACAGGAGCCTACGAGCAGTACTTC. Encoded protein: CSARPTGAYEQYF.

This clonotype has at least ten counts. This chain joins TRBV6-2 or TRBV6-3 and TRBJ1-2; 7 nucleotides align to TRBD1. The J segment lost 7 bases and the V segment lost 6 bases, leaving 5 bases of the junction unmatched. Germline CDR1 MNHEY, CDR2 SVGEGT. This CDR3 is 12 amino acids long. In nucleotides, the CDR3 is TGTGCCAGCAGCACAGGGGACCGTGGCTACACCTTC. Encoded protein: CASSTGDRGYTF.

Of note for this clonotype: A read error may explain this, as a much larger clone is one base away. The chain carries TRBV20-1 and TRBJ2-1, with D maybe TRBD1 (6 bases). In germline, CDR1 is DFQATT, CDR2 SNEGSKA (reference sequence). Trimming cost V 1 base and J 0 bases, with 10 bases left between them. CDR3 length: 15 residues. The CDR3 coding sequence is TGCAGTGCTAGAGCAGGGGTGGGCTCCTACAATGAGCAGTTCTTC. Its protein is CSARAGVGSYNEQFF.

This clonotype was counted ten times or more. V and J are TRBV6-2 or TRBV6-3 and TRBJ2-5, with a tentative D call TRBD2 (5 bases). The CDR3 is 15 amino acids. Germline V gene lookup returns CDR1 MNHEY and CDR2 SVGEGT. Trimming left V 2 bases short and J 3 bases short, with 13 bases between. The CDR3 reads CASSYRTLVKETQYF. The CDR3 nucleotides read TGTGCCAGCAGTTACCGGACTCTAGTTAAAGAGACCCAGTACTTC.

This clonotype occurred many times. The chain couples TRBV29-1 to TRBJ2-7, with TRBD1 matching over 8 bases. Germline V gene sequence: CDR1 SQVTM, CDR2 ANQGSEA. The CDR3 has 13 amino acids. V dropped 4 bases and J dropped 2; count of bases not matched to a gene: 4. CDR3 DNA: TGCAGCGTTGGACAGGGGTGGGCCTACGAGCAGTACTTC. It encodes CSVGQGWAYEQYF.

This clonotype was seen ten or more times. V is TRBV15 and J is TRBJ1-5, with D unresolved. This CDR3 comprises 15 residues. CDR1 and CDR2 (germline): LNHNV, YYDKDF (reference sequence). V lost 5 bases and J lost 9, with 20 bases in between. The CDR3 loop reads CATSPQTGSGRPQHF. The CDR3 nucleotides read TGTGCCACCAGCCCCCAAACGGGTTCGGGTCGGCCCCAGCATTTT.

V usage is TRBV12-3 or TRBV12-4 and J usage is TRBJ1-5; no clear D. The CDR3 covers 16 residues. The V gene lost 5 bases and the J gene lost 7 bases, with 21 bases spanning the gap. The CDR3 region is CASSPMFGGIGQPQHF. CDR3 bases: TGTGCCAGCAGTCCGATGTTTGGAGGGATCGGGCAGCCCCAGCATTTT.

This clonotype was detected many times. V and J are TRBV5-6 and TRBJ1-2, with D perhaps matching TRBD1 (5 bases). This CDR3 comprises 15 residues. The germline V and J ends were trimmed by 9 bases and 2 bases, with 20 bases remaining between them. The germline CDR1 and CDR2 sequences are SGHDT and YYEEEE. CDR3: CATNTPREGNYGYTF. The CDR3 DNA reads TGTGCCACCAACACTCCCCGTGAGGGGAACTATGGCTACACCTTC.

The CDR3 nucleotides read TGCAGTGCTAGAGTCCACGACGGGGCGGGATACAATGAGCAGTTCTTC. The encoded protein is CSARVHDGAGYNEQFF. The rearrangement links TRBV20-1 to TRBJ2-1, with D maybe TRBD2 (6 bases). This CDR3 spans 16 amino acids. Germline CDR1 is DFQATT and CDR2 is SNEGSKA (reference sequence). The V end was cut by 1 base, the J end by 4 bases, with 17 bases between.

At least ten counts were recorded for this clonotype. The genes are TRBV7-2 and TRBJ2-7; TRBD1 is a possible D gene (6 bases). The germline V gene has CDR1 SGHTA and CDR2 FQGNSA. V was pared by 1 base and J by 2 bases, with 12 bases between. The CDR3 consists of 15 residues. The CDR3 DNA reads TGTGCCAGCAGCTTAGTCGGACAGCAAACCTACGAGCAGTACTTC. Translated: CASSLVGQQTYEQYF.

This clonotype appeared a single time. This chain joins TRBV12-3 or TRBV12-4 and TRBJ2-7; the match to TRBD1 covers 8 bases. V lost 6 bases to trimming and J lost 3 bases; unmatched junction nucleotides: 10. The CDR3 totals 15 residues. The CDR3 nucleotides are TGTGCCAGCAGCCAGGACAGGGAGGTAATCTACGAGCAGTACTTC. Amino acid sequence: CASSQDREVIYEQYF.

V usage is TRBV6-2 or TRBV6-3 and J usage is TRBJ1-1, with D hard to call. Germline V CDR1 and CDR2: MNHEY, SVGEGT. The CDR3 is 13 residues long. V was pared by 8 bases and J by 2 bases, with 12 bases between. CDR3 in DNA: TGTGCCAGCCGCACCGATTCTAACACTGAAGCTTTCTTT. Residues: CASRTDSNTEAFF.

This sequence joins TRBV20-1 and TRBJ2-3; 10 bases line up with TRBD2. Germline V lookup: CDR1 DFQATT, CDR2 SNEGSKA (reference sequence). CDR3 length: 16 residues. With V trimmed by 0 bases and J by 6 bases, 9 bases remained unmatched. The CDR3 spells CSARETVAGGGDTQYF. The DNA for the CDR3 is TGCAGTGCTAGAGAAACCGTAGCGGGGGGAGGGGATACGCAGTATTTT.

Many counts were recorded for this clonotype. This chain links TRBV6-6 with TRBJ1-5; TRBD1 agrees at 9 bases. Germline values: CDR1 MNHNY, CDR2 SVGAGI (reference sequence). V lost 2 bases to trimming and J lost 6 bases; unmatched junction nucleotides: 2. CDR3 length: 14 residues. CDR3 region: CASSYTGGSQPQHF. The CDR3 DNA sequence: TGTGCCAGCAGTTACACAGGGGGCTCTCAGCCCCAGCATTTT.

Details on this clonotype: This may arise from a read error, as a much more abundant clone is one base away. V gene TRBV7-6 combines with J gene TRBJ2-2, with TRBD1 identical over 9 bases. Germline V gives CDR1 SGHVS, CDR2 FNYEAQ. CDR3 length: 15 residues. V gave up 4 bases and J gave up 6 bases; unmatched junction bases: 6. The DNA of the CDR3 is TGTGCCAGCAGCTCAGGGGACAGGGAAGCCGGGGAGCTGTTTTTT. It encodes CASSSGDREAGELFF.

This clonotype was detected a few times. A much larger clone is a single base away; this may be a read error. This chain links TRBV7-2 with TRBJ2-1; 9 nucleotides line up with TRBD2. Matching the DNA end better, TRBJ2-7 makes the J call doubtful. This CDR3 region has 15 residues. Germline loops: CDR1 SGHTA, CDR2 FQGNSA. The CDR3 DNA reads TGTGCCAGCAGCGCGCGGGGGGGATCCTACAATGAGCAGTACTTC. It encodes CASSARGGSYNEQYF.

The CDR3 nucleotides read TGCAGTGCTAGACCCCCGTTCAGGGTGAACACTGAAGCTTTCTTT. It encodes CSARPPFRVNTEAFF. The chain is built from TRBV20-1 and TRBJ1-1; D is perhaps TRBD1 (5 bases). Per the germline V gene, CDR1 is DFQATT and CDR2 is SNEGSKA (reference sequence). V was trimmed by 2 bases and J by 0 bases, leaving 13 bases between them. This CDR3 is 15 amino acids long.

This clonotype has a count of ten or more. The V gene is TRBV7-9, the J gene TRBJ1-1; D remains ambiguous. The CDR3 extends over 12 amino acids. With 3 bases removed from V and 1 base from J, the gap between germline ends came to 3 bases. The germline V gene has CDR1 SEHNR and CDR2 FQNEAQ (reference sequence). The CDR3 region is CASSLTNTEAFF. The CDR3 DNA reads as TGTGCCAGCAGCTTGACGAACACTGAAGCTTTCTTT.

In this sample, this clonotype turned up many times. V is TRBV5-5 and J is TRBJ2-1, with TRBD1 matching over 8 bases. Germline V gene lookup returns CDR1 SGHKS and CDR2 YYEKEE (reference sequence). The CDR3 contains 16 residues. Trimming cost V 1 base and J 3 bases; bases outside gene matches: 6. This CDR3 reads CASSLQGQGFYNEQFF. CDR3 sequence (DNA): TGTGCCAGCAGCTTGCAAGGACAGGGCTTCTACAATGAGCAGTTCTTC.

Concerning this clonotype itself: The limits of the CDR3 on the DNA are not certain, so only TCRdb's listed CDR3 is given. The rearrangement uses TRBV7-2 and TRBJ2-1; the table's TRBD1 call for D was not verified on the DNA. Germline V gene sequence: CDR1 SGHTA, CDR2 FQGNSA. The CDR3 is made up of 24 amino acids, end residues included. The CDR3 sequence is CASSLAGGTYEQYFGAGTLNEQFF.

The V gene is TRBV5-1, the J gene TRBJ2-7; D could derive from TRBD1 or TRBD2 (5 bases each). V dropped 3 bases and J dropped 3 bases, with 16 bases sitting between them. Germline V gene lookup returns CDR1 SGHRS and CDR2 YFSETQ. This CDR3 contains 15 residues. The DNA of the CDR3 is TGCGCCAGCAGCTACGGACACGGAGGTATCTACGAGCAGTACTTC. Its translation: CASSYGHGGIYEQYF.

This clonotype came up many times. V is TRBV30 and J is TRBJ2-5; D uncertain. TRBJ2-7 matches the DNA end more closely, so the J call is doubtful. The length of the CDR3 is 10 residues. CDR1 and CDR2 (germline): GTSNPN, SVGIG (reference sequence). The DNA for the CDR3 is TGTGCCTGGAGTGTTCACGAGCAGTACTTC. This encodes CAWSVHEQYF.

This chain joins TRBV5-1 and TRBJ1-2; 8 bases are a match to TRBD1. CDR3 length equals 15 residues. Germline assignment: CDR1 SGHRS and CDR2 YFSETQ. V dropped 2 bases and J dropped 6; count of bases not matched to a gene: 9. The CDR3 here is CASSLNPTGEDGYTF. The DNA for the CDR3 is TGCGCCAGCAGCTTAAACCCGACAGGGGAGGATGGCTACACCTTC.

This clonotype has a handful of counts. The J gene is TRBJ2-7, the V gene TRBV6-1; a possible D gene is TRBD1 (6 bases). CDR1 is MNHNS and CDR2 is SASEGT in the germline V gene. The CDR3 totals 13 residues. Trimming removed 7 bases from V and 2 bases from J, with 12 bases in between. The CDR3 DNA reads TGTGCCAGCATGCCAGGGGCGGCCTACGAGCAGTACTTC. This gives the protein CASMPGAAYEQYF.

V gene TRBV7-2 combines with J gene TRBJ1-6; a weak D match, TRBD1 (5 bases). Trimming took off 1 base at V and 11 bases at J, with 6 bases between the two ends. Per germline, CDR1 SGHTA and CDR2 FQGNSA. There are 12 residues in the CDR3. As DNA, the CDR3 is TGTGCCAGCAGCTTAGTGGGGGCACCCCTCCACTTT. Protein sequence: CASSLVGAPLHF.

The table lists this clonotype with many counts. This sequence joins TRBV3-1 and TRBJ2-3, with D possibly TRBD2 on 7 matching bases. Looked up from germline, CDR1 is LGHDT and CDR2 is YNNKEL (reference sequence). V lost 4 bases, J lost 3 bases, and 23 bases lay in between. The CDR3 length is 18 residues. The CDR3 region has the DNA TGTGCCAGCAGCCCCCAAGGGAGGGGGGGAATTGGGACAGATACGCAGTATTTT. It yields the protein CASSPQGRGGIGTDTQYF.

This clonotype came up a few times. Possible read error: a much larger clone is one base away. The chain recombines TRBV5-1 with TRBJ2-1, with 7 bases identical to TRBD1. The J call is in doubt because the DNA end fits TRBJ2-7 better. The CDR3 has 15 residues. Germline V gene sequence: CDR1 SGHRS, CDR2 YFSETQ. For the CDR3, the DNA is TGCGCCAGCAGCTTGGGGACAGGATCCTACAATGAGCAGTACTTC. It encodes CASSLGTGSYNEQYF.